These 14 T cell receptor beta chains share one sample of origin, sequenced in a study of T cells in Graves' hyperthyroidism and ophthalmopathy. Template material for amplifying TCR beta CDR3 regions consisted of RNA transcripts. When the TCR CDR3 underwent first-round RT-PCR, the HTBI primer set was used. TCRdb re-analysed the multiplex PCR reads in MiXCR, keeping a single row per CDR3 protein. The sample shows approximately 370,000 distinct CDR3 sequences, around 14% of them seen only once. The sample consisted of blood. The origin of the receptors is a woman aged 25 to 39 with Graves' hyperthyroidism.

This clonotype was seen ten or more times. The chain uses TRBV30 and TRBJ2-7; maybe TRBD1 (6 bases). This CDR3 has 15 residues. The V end was cut by 2 bases, the J end by 7 bases, with 21 bases between. Germline assignment: CDR1 GTSNPN and CDR2 SVGIG (reference sequence). CDR3 protein: CAWSTLLQGVGEQYF. Written as DNA, the CDR3 is TGTGCCTGGAGTACCTTGCTACAGGGAGTGGGTGAGCAGTACTTC.

This clonotype was seen many times. The CDR3 DNA is TGTGCCAGCAGAGGACTAGCGGGAGGGCCGATCGAGACCCAGTACTTC. Translated, it gives CASRGLAGGPIETQYF. This chain uses TRBV2 with TRBJ2-5; 15 bases map to TRBD2. The CDR3 has 16 amino acids. CDR1 is SNHLY, CDR2 FYNNEI, per germline. After removal of 6 bases from V and 5 bases from J, the junction contained 7 bases not matched to a gene.

As concerns this clonotype: A much more abundant neighbour one base away suggests this may be a read error. The chain joins TRBV3-1 to TRBJ1-2; D is unclear. The CDR3 runs 12 residues. Trimming removed 4 bases at V and 6 bases at J, with 9 bases between. Germline loops: CDR1 LGHDT, CDR2 YNNKEL (reference sequence). CDR3 loop: CASSRNYHGYTF. As DNA, the CDR3 is TGTGCCAGCAGCCGGAATTACCATGGCTACACCTTC.

Many counts were recorded for this clonotype. The chain combines TRBV2 with TRBJ2-1; no clear D gene. V dropped 8 bases and J dropped 5 bases, with 16 bases sitting between them. Looked up from germline, CDR1 is SNHLY and CDR2 is FYNNEI. This CDR3 is built from 14 residues. Written as DNA, the CDR3 is TGTGCCAGCGCCGGACGCCGCGTGGACAATGAGCAGTTCTTC. Translating gives CASAGRRVDNEQFF.

This clonotype was counted a few times. The junction shows a germline mismatch at one end, possibly a read error. The chain links TRBV7-9 to TRBJ2-7, with TRBD1 matching over 10 bases. CDR3 length equals 18 residues. Germline V gives CDR1 SEHNR, CDR2 FQNEAQ (reference sequence). This chain's CDR3 is CASSLGQGALAESYEQCF. The DNA for the CDR3 is TGTGCCAGCAGCTTAGGACAGGGGGCCCTAGCCGAGTCCTACGAGCAGTGCTTC.

At least ten counts were recorded for this clonotype. The chain links TRBV2 to TRBJ2-2, with TRBD2 matching over 13 bases. J was trimmed by 7 bases and V by 6 bases; bases with no gene match: 8. From germline, CDR1 is SNHLY and CDR2 FYNNEI. The CDR3 loop spans 16 amino acids. The CDR3 nucleotides read TGTGCCAGCAGCGACGGGACTAGCGGGAATGGCGGGGAGCTGTTTTTT. This codes for CASSDGTSGNGGELFF.

This clonotype was seen repeatedly, ten times or more. The genes are TRBV11-1 and TRBJ1-1, with a tentative D call TRBD1 (6 bases). V lost 5 bases and J lost 4, with 14 bases in between. The CDR3 spans 14 residues. In germline, CDR1 is SGHAT, CDR2 FQDESV (reference sequence). CDR3 in amino acids: CASSNRDLGTEAFF. The CDR3 DNA reads as TGTGCCAGCAGCAACAGGGATTTAGGCACTGAAGCTTTCTTT.

The rearrangement joins TRBV29-1 to TRBJ2-3; the D is unclear. The CDR3 is made up of 12 amino acids. Germline V gene sequence: CDR1 SQVTM, CDR2 ANQGSEA. Trimming removed 4 bases at V and 3 bases at J, with 8 bases between. CDR3 in amino acids: CSVAAATDTQYF. CDR3 DNA sequence: TGCAGCGTTGCCGCGGCTACAGATACGCAGTATTTT.

This clonotype was picked up many times. The chain combines TRBV30 with TRBJ2-4; D is possibly TRBD1 or TRBD2 (6 bases each). The germline V and J ends were trimmed by 0 bases and 1 base, with 7 bases remaining between them. CDR1 and CDR2 from the germline V gene are GTSNPN and SVGIG (reference sequence). CDR3 size: 14 residues. The CDR3 region has the DNA TGTGCCTGGAGTGTAGGGGGGGCCAAAAACATTCAGTACTTC. This gives the protein CAWSVGGAKNIQYF. The variable domain in full, with the rest retrieved from reference TRBV30 and TRBJ2-4, is SQTIHQWPATLVQPVGSPLSLECTVEGTSNPNLYWYRQAAGRGLQLLFYSVGIGQISSEVPQNLSASRPQDRQFILSSKKLLLSDSGFYLCAWSVGGAKNIQYFGAGTRLSVL.

There are a few counts of this clonotype. The V and J genes are TRBV9 and TRBJ2-1; 8 positions agree with TRBD2. Germline assignment: CDR1 SGDLS and CDR2 YYNGEE. This CDR3 region has 15 residues. The V gene end was trimmed by 4 bases and the J gene end by 1 base; junction bases not matched to a gene: 4. In DNA form, the CDR3 reads TGTGCCAGCAGCTTTAGCGGGAATTCCTACAATGAGCAGTTCTTC. It translates to CASSFSGNSYNEQFF.

This clonotype appeared many times. The chain recombines TRBV12-3 or TRBV12-4 with TRBJ1-5; D is undetermined. V lost 2 bases and J 2 bases, leaving 7 bases between the germline ends. The CDR3 totals 14 residues. The DNA for the CDR3 is TGTGCCAGCAGTTTAACAAGTGGCAATCAGCCCCAGCATTTT. Protein product: CASSLTSGNQPQHF.

V usage is TRBV29-1 and J usage is TRBJ1-1; D unresolved. Per germline, CDR1 SQVTM and CDR2 ANQGSEA. The length of the CDR3 is 14 residues. V was shortened by 6 bases and J by 0 bases, with 14 bases between the two germline ends. This CDR3 is CSVARGGMNTEAFF. The CDR3 coding sequence is TGCAGCGTCGCGCGTGGTGGGATGAACACTGAAGCTTTCTTT.

This clonotype turned up a few times. This may stem from a read error, because a much larger clone lies one nucleotide away. V usage is TRBV12-3 or TRBV12-4 and J usage is TRBJ2-5; tentative D call: TRBD2 (6 bases). The CDR3 sequence is 19 residues long. V lost 6 bases to trimming and J lost 4 bases, with 30 bases between them. The CDR3 spells CASSTPGLPSGFRGETQYF. Written as DNA, the CDR3 is TGTGCCAGCAGCACCCCGGGACTGCCGTCCGGTTTTCGAGGAGAGACCCAGTACTTC.

The rearrangement uses TRBV18 and TRBJ2-7, with D possibly matching TRBD2 (5 bases). The CDR3 extends over 15 amino acids. Germline CDR1 and CDR2: KGHSH and LQKENI. V lost 6 bases to trimming and J lost 5 bases, with 20 bases between them. The CDR3 DNA reads as TGTGCCAGCTCCCCTCTCTCCGGGATAACCCACGAGCAGTACTTC. It translates to CASSPLSGITHEQYF.